This T cell receptor (beta chain) was identified during a study of shared clonotypes between healthy human individuals. TCRdb keeps only in-frame clones here, not all; method: immunoSEQ multiplex PCR. The table lists roughly 2.5 million clones, about 92% of them singletons, with more than 0.12% in the top ten. Germline lookup yields CDR1 SGHRS and CDR2 YFSETQ. With 0 bases removed from V and 2 bases from J, the gap between germline ends came to 13 bases. This CDR3 has 16 amino acids. The TCR was taken from a man younger than 35 in good health. Sequenced material: naive CD4+ T cells sorted from blood. Subset described: CD45RA+ positively selected. The rearrangement links TRBV5-1 to TRBJ2-3; D perhaps matches TRBD1 (5 bases). The CDR3 sequence: CASSLVQKGVTDTQYF. The DNA for the CDR3 is TGCGCCAGCAGCTTGGTACAGAAAGGGGTCACAGATACGCAGTATTTT.